This is a list of T cell receptor beta chains from one sample in a study of neurological immune-mediated disorders. TCRdb re-analysed the 5' RACE reads in MiXCR, keeping a single row per CDR3 protein. The sample has 25,000 to 30,000 distinct CDR3 sequences, about 12% seen once. Sequencing was done on a sample of PBMCs. These receptors were taken from a woman aged 55-69 years in good health. Both conserved end residues are part of each CDR3. D genes are given only for firm matches. Size tells how often a clone was seen (once, few, many) or the class of an expanded clone, and some rows leave it out.

TRBD2,TRBJ2-1,TRBV7-2,many,CASSWRGGLADYNEQFF,TGTGCCAGCAGCTGGAGGGGTGGACTAGCGGACTACAATGAGCAGTTCTTC
TRBD1,TRBJ2-5,TRBV20-1,medium-sized,CSVRRTGTEVETQYF,TGCAGCGTAAGAAGGACAGGGACGGAGGTGGAGACCCAGTACTTC
TRBD1,TRBJ2-1,TRBV24-1,many,CATSDPGQGSNNEQFF,TGTGCCACCAGTGACCCGGGACAGGGGTCGAACAATGAGCAGTTCTTC
NA,TRBJ1-4,TRBV5-1,many,CASSVQNNEKLFF,TGCGCCTCATCGGTACAGAATAATGAAAAACTGTTTTTT
NA,TRBJ1-2,TRBV20-1,many,CSATTPRGAGYGYTF,TGCAGTGCTACCACACCAAGGGGCGCCGGTTATGGCTACACCTTC
TRBD1,TRBJ1-6,TRBV12-3/TRBV12-4,few,CASRGQPNSPLHF,TGTGCCAGCAGGGGACAGCCAAATTCACCCCTCCACTTT
NA,TRBJ2-5,TRBV7-2,many,CASSPSRETQYF,TGTGCCAGCAGTCCTAGTAGGGAGACCCAGTACTTC
TRBD1,TRBJ2-7,TRBV27,many,CASSAGQGSTYEQYF,TGTGCCAGCAGTGCCGGACAGGGGAGTACCTACGAGCAGTACTTC
NA,TRBJ2-1,TRBV4-1,many,CASSQGGGRGKGGQFF,TGCGCCAGCAGCCAAGGAGGGGGGCGGGGGAAGGGAGGGCAGTTCTTC
NA,TRBJ2-3,TRBV5-6,NA,CASSLGAHTETQYF,TGTGCCAGTAGCTTGGGGGCCCACACAGAAACGCAGTATTTT
NA,TRBJ2-7,TRBV12-3/TRBV12-4,many,CASGRGDYEQYF,TGTGCCAGCGGGCGGGGAGACTACGAGCAGTACTTC
NA,TRBJ2-3,TRBV12-3/TRBV12-4,many,CASSPRKRLVASDTQYF,TGTGCCAGCAGTCCTAGGAAGAGACTAGTGGCTTCAGATACGCAGTATTTT
TRBD1,TRBJ1-4,TRBV6-6,many,CASSPTPGQGKTNEKLFF,TGTGCCAGCAGCCCCACTCCCGGACAGGGAAAGACTAATGAAAAACTGTTTTTT
NA,TRBJ2-7,TRBV27,many,CASSLSSFGGPYEQYF,TGTGCCAGCAGTTTATCGTCCTTTGGGGGCCCCTACGAGCAGTACTTC
NA,TRBJ2-7,TRBV12-3/TRBV12-4,medium-sized,CASSLTGTYEQYF,TGTGCCAGCAGTCTTACGGGAACCTACGAGCAGTACTTC
NA,TRBJ1-1,TRBV27,many,CASSLYGDASGAFF,TGTGCCAGCAGTTTATACGGGGATGCCAGCGGAGCTTTCTTT
NA,TRBJ1-2,TRBV7-9,many,CASSLNSAGQDYGYTF,TGTGCCAGCAGCTTAAACTCCGCAGGGCAGGACTATGGCTACACCTTC
NA,TRBJ2-3,TRBV27,many,CASSSRLDTQYF,TGTGCCAGCAGTTCCCGTCTTGATACGCAGTATTTT
NA,TRBJ2-7,TRBV6-2/TRBV6-3,many,CASSYGYGSYEQYF,TGTGCCAGCAGTTATGGATATGGGTCCTACGAGCAGTACTTC
NA,TRBJ2-7,TRBV6-2/TRBV6-3,many,CASTDPGPTYEQYF,TGTGCCAGCACCGATCCGGGACCGACCTACGAGCAGTACTTC
NA,TRBJ1-5,TRBV20-1,many,CSASRQGRNQPQHF,TGCAGTGCTAGCCGGCAGGGGAGGAATCAGCCCCAGCATTTT
NA,TRBJ2-7,TRBV12-3/TRBV12-4,many,CASSRRPHFHEQYF,TGTGCCAGCAGTCGGCGGCCGCATTTTCACGAGCAGTACTTC
NA,TRBJ2-2,TRBV24-1,many,CATSRRGDGELFF,TGTGCCACCAGTCGCAGGGGAGACGGGGAGCTGTTTTTT
NA,TRBJ2-3,TRBV5-1,many,CASSLGQGGTQYF,TGCGCCAGCAGCTTGGGACAGGGAGGTACGCAGTATTTT
NA,TRBJ2-7,TRBV9,many,CASSVAGDHEQYF,TGTGCCAGCAGCGTAGCTGGGGACCACGAGCAGTACTTC
TRBD2,TRBJ2-1,TRBV29-1,many,CSVRTGTSGRARYNEQFF,TGCAGCGTTCGGACCGGGACTAGCGGGAGGGCCAGGTACAATGAGCAGTTCTTC
NA,TRBJ2-5,TRBV4-1,many,CASSQDPLGGGRKETQYF,TGCGCCAGCAGCCAAGATCCTCTTGGCGGGGGCCGGAAAGAGACCCAGTACTTC
TRBD2,TRBJ2-7,TRBV11-2,many,CASSLGGGVDEQYF,TGTGCCAGCAGCTTAGGCGGGGGGGTCGACGAGCAGTACTTC
TRBD1,TRBJ2-1,TRBV20-1,NA,CSLGQARDEPFF,TGCAGTCTAGGACAGGCTCGAGATGAACCTTTCTTC
TRBD2,TRBJ2-7,TRBV6-2/TRBV6-3,many,CASSTGLAGGPQSYEQYF,TGTGCCAGCAGTACCGGACTAGCGGGGGGGCCGCAGTCCTACGAGCAGTACTTC
NA,TRBJ2-1,TRBV6-2/TRBV6-3,NA,CASNPGHPYNEQFF,TGTGCCAGCAACCCAGGACACCCCTACAATGAGCAGTTCTTC
TRBD2,TRBJ2-3,TRBV5-1,many,CASRSGLAGGRTDTQYF,TGCGCCAGCAGGTCGGGACTAGCGGGGGGACGCACAGATACGCAGTATTTT
NA,TRBJ1-3,TRBV7-6,NA,CASSLDQPGTGNTIYF,TGTGCCAGCAGCTTAGACCAGCCAGGGACTGGAAACACCATATATTTT
NA,TRBJ2-3,TRBV5-1,many,CASSKDTDTQYF,TGCGCCAGCAGCAAGGACACAGATACGCAGTATTTT
TRBD2,TRBJ2-1,TRBV10-3,many,CAISESRRGGRDEQFF,TGTGCCATCAGTGAGTCGAGGCGGGGGGGTCGTGATGAGCAGTTCTTC
TRBD2,TRBJ2-3,TRBV7-2,many,CASSMGLAGNTQYF,TGTGCCAGCAGCATGGGACTAGCGGGGAATACGCAGTATTTT
TRBD1,TRBJ1-1,TRBV10-3,many,CAISGTQGAETEAFF,TGTGCCATCAGTGGAACACAGGGGGCAGAGACTGAAGCTTTCTTT
NA,TRBJ2-6,TRBV7-9,many,CASSSGANVLTF,TGTGCCAGCAGCTCTGGGGCCAACGTCCTGACTTTC
TRBD1,TRBJ2-7,TRBV20-1,many,CSARDDRDYEQYF,TGCAGTGCTAGAGATGACAGGGACTACGAGCAGTACTTC
NA,TRBJ1-2,TRBV25-1,medium-sized,CASSEWQGWTDGYTF,TGTGCCAGCAGTGAATGGCAGGGATGGACGGATGGCTACACCTTC
TRBD1,TRBJ1-2,TRBV5-6,many,CASSLGTGIEGYTF,TGTGCCAGCAGCTTGGGGACAGGGATCGAGGGCTACACCTTC
NA,TRBJ2-3,TRBV20-1,many,CSARRQGGTDTQYF,TGCAGTGCTAGAAGGCAGGGTGGCACAGATACGCAGTATTTT
TRBD1,TRBJ1-5,TRBV18,many,CASSGQLNQPQHF,TGTGCCAGCTCGGGACAGCTCAATCAGCCCCAGCATTTT
NA,TRBJ1-2,TRBV9,many,CASSQGRNYGYTF,TGTGCCAGCTCACAGGGTCGGAACTATGGCTACACCTTC
NA,TRBJ2-1,TRBV12-3/TRBV12-4,many,CASSFRNRNNEQFF,TGTGCCAGCAGTTTTAGGAACAGAAACAATGAGCAGTTCTTC
NA,TRBJ2-1,TRBV20-1,many,CSATLQRVLYNEQFF,TGCAGTGCTACTCTCCAGCGCGTCCTATACAATGAGCAGTTCTTC
NA,TRBJ1-1,TRBV7-8,many,CASSLTVATEAFF,TGTGCCAGCAGCCTGACAGTTGCCACTGAAGCTTTCTTT
TRBD1,TRBJ2-5,TRBV6-5,many,CASSYSTGVSVKETQYF,TGTGCCAGCAGTTACTCTACAGGGGTCTCCGTTAAAGAGACCCAGTACTTC
NA,TRBJ1-2,TRBV20-1,many,CSATRQHDYGYTF,TGCAGTGCTACCCGACAGCACGACTATGGCTACACCTTC
NA,TRBJ1-1,TRBV9,many,CASSVGIRGDNTEAFF,TGTGCCAGCAGCGTAGGGATCAGAGGGGATAACACTGAAGCTTTCTTT
NA,TRBJ1-1,TRBV29-1,many,CSGDVGNTEAFF,TGCAGCGGTGACGTAGGGAACACTGAAGCTTTCTTT
TRBD2,TRBJ2-5,TRBV5-6,many,CASSYGTSETQYF,TGTGCCAGCAGTTACGGGACTAGCGAGACCCAGTACTTC
NA,TRBJ2-7,TRBV4-3,many,CASSQDSSYEQYF,TGCGCCAGCAGCCAAGACAGCTCCTACGAGCAGTACTTC